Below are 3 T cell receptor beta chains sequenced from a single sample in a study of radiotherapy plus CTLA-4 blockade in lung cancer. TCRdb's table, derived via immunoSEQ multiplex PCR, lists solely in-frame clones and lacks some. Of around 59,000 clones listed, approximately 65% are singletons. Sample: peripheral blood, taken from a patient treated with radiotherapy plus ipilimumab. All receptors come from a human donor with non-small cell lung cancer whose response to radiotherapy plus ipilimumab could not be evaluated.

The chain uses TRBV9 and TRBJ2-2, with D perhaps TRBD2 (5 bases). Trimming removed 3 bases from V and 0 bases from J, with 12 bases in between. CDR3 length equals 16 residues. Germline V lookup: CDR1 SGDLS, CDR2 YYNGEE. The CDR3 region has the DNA TGTGCCAGCAGCGAAATTTCGGGAACGAACACCGGGGAGCTGTTTTTT. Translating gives CASSEISGTNTGELFF.

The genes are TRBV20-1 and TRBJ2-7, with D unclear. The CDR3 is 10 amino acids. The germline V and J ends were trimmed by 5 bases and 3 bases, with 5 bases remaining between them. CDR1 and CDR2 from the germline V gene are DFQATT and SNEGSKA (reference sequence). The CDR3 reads CSAGRYEQYF. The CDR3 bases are TGCAGTGCTGGCCGCTACGAGCAGTACTTC.

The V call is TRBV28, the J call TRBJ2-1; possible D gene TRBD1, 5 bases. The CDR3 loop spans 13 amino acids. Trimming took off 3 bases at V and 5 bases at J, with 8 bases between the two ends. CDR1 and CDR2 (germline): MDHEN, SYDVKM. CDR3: CASSFAGNNEQFF. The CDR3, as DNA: TGTGCCAGCAGTTTCGCAGGGAACAATGAGCAGTTCTTC.